In this sample, the clone carrying this TCR beta chain turned up a few times. The antigen is unknown. TCRdb reprocessed the 5' RACE reads with MiXCR, giving one entry per CDR3 protein. The data hold approximately 290,000 distinct CDR3 sequences, with approximately 20% observed a single time. This record comes from a study of T-cell memory formation after mild COVID-19. For the study at large: TCR clustering was largely donor specific. Notes on the study in general: Contracting clones from day 15 to 85 had balanced CD4/CD8; later expanders favoured CD4+. Unconfirmed was the SARS-CoV-2 specificity of second-wave clones that peaked on day 37.

The sequenced sample consisted of PBMCs or a T cell subset sorted from them (not recorded which). The TCR was taken from a man aged 18 to 29 who had mild COVID-19 (a few samples of this study predate the infection). Cell type and time point are not known.

The CDR3 nucleotides read TGTGCCAGCAGTTTCCGGGACAGCGATGAAAAACTGTTTTTT. Its translation: CASSFRDSDEKLFF. This chain links TRBV6-5 with TRBJ1-4; 7 positions match TRBD1. In germline, CDR1 is MNHEY, CDR2 SVGAGI. This CDR3 is built from 14 residues. V was pared by 4 bases and J by 6 bases, with 5 bases of the junction left unmatched.